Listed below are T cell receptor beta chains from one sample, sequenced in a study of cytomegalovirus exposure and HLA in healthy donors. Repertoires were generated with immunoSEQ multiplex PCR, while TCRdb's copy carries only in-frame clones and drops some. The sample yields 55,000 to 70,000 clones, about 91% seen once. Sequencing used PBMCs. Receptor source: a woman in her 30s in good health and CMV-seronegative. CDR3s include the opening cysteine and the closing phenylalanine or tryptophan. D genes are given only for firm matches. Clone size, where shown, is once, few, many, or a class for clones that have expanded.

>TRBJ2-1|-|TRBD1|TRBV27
TGTGCCAGCAGGCGGGACAGGTCTTACAATGAGCAGTTCTTC
CASRRDRSYNEQFF
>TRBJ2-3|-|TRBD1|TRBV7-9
TGTGCCAGCAGCGCGACGGGGACAGCCACAGATACGCAGTATTTT
CASSATGTATDTQYF
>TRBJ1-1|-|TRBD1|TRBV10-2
TGCGCCAGCAGTGAGTTGGGACAGCTGAACACTGAAGCTTTCTTT
CASSELGQLNTEAFF
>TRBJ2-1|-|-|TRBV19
TGTGCCAGTAGTATTCTTTACAATGAGCAGTTCTTC
CASSILYNEQFF
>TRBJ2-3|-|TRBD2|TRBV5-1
TGCGCCAGCAGCAAAGCGGGAGGGTTCGGGGATACGCAGTATTTT
CASSKAGGFGDTQYF
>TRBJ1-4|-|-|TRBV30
TGTGCCTGGAGTGTACTGGCCGCCTGGGGGGGGGCTAATGAAAAACTGTTTTTT
CAWSVLAAWGGANEKLFF
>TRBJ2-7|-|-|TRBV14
TGTGCCAGCAGCTATAGCCGGGAGCAGTACTTC
CASSYSREQYF
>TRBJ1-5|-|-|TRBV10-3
TGTGCCATCAGAAGGGACAACGGGGTAGGCCAGCCCCAGCATTTT
CAIRRDNGVGQPQHF
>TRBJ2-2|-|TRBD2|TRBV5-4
TGTGCCAGCAGCTTGAAAGCGGGAGGTAACACCGGGGAGCTGTTTTTT
CASSLKAGGNTGELFF
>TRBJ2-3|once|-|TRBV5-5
TGTGCCAGCAGCCCGACTAGGGTTAGCACAGATACGCAGTATTTT
CASSPTRVSTDTQYF
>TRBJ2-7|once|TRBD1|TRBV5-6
TGTGCCAGCAGCTTGGTTGGGACAGGGGGCGAGCAGTACTTC
CASSLVGTGGEQYF
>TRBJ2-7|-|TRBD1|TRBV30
TGTGCCTGGAGTACGACAGGGGACGAGCAGTACTTC
CAWSTTGDEQYF
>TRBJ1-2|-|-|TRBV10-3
TGTGCCATCAGTGAGTCGGGAGGGGTCTATGGCTACACCTTC
CAISESGGVYGYTF
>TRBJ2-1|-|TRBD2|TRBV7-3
TGTGCCAGCAGCCCCTACGACGGGAGGCTTAAGGGTGAGCAGTTCTTC
CASSPYDGRLKGEQFF
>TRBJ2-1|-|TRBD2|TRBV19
TGTGCCAGTAGTATAGCGGGACTAGCGGGGCACAATGAGCAGTTCTTC
CASSIAGLAGHNEQFF
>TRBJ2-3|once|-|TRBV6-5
TGTGCCAGCACCCAGGCAGGGGCCGATACGCAGTATTTT
CASTQAGADTQYF
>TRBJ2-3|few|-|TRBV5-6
TGTGCCAGCAGCCACTATAGACAGCAATCAGGCACAGATACGCAGTATTTT
CASSHYRQQSGTDTQYF
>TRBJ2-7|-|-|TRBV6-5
TGTGCCAGCAGGTGGCAAGCCGGGTCCTCCTACGAGCAGTACTTC
CASRWQAGSSYEQYF
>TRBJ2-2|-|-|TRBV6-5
TGTGCCAGCAGTTACTCGAGGCGGGTAAACACCGGGGAGCTGTTTTTT
CASSYSRRVNTGELFF
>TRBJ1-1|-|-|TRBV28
TGTGCCAGCACCTTCGGGAGGGGGGGCTTTACTGAAGCTTTCTTT
CASTFGRGGFTEAFF
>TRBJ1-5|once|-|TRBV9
TGTGCCAGCAGCGTAGATCCGGGTATGAATCAGCCCCAGCATTTT
CASSVDPGMNQPQHF
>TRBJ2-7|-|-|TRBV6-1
TGTGCCAGCAACAAGTGGACAGCGAGCTCCTACGAGCAGTACTTC
CASNKWTASSYEQYF
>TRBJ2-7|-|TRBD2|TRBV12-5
TGTGCTAGTGGCGGGGCAGGTAGCGGGAGCTCCTACGAGCAGTACTTC
CASGGAGSGSSYEQYF
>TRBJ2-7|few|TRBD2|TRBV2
TGTGCCAGCAGTGCCACGACTAGCGGTGTGAGGGAGCAGTACTTC
CASSATTSGVREQYF